This T cell receptor (beta chain) stems from a study of blood T cells in healthy people across ages. Study details: About one barcoded beta molecule per two T cells came from capture by template switching.

A second about 7 to 12 cycle PCR used barcoded and J-beta primers. No fewer than 3 million CDR3-containing paired-end reads came from each sample. One entry per CDR3 protein results from TCRdb running MiXCR on the 5' RACE reads. The sample has 350,000 to 450,000 distinct CDR3 sequences; roughly half are singletons. This clonotype was seen more than once but under ten times. Antigen: not known. Findings of the study overall: Estimated diversity, derived from one million T cells, was regarded as an underestimate. Per-million-T-cell TCR beta diversity fell roughly linearly with age.

Looked up from germline, CDR1 is SEHNR and CDR2 is FQNEAQ (reference sequence). Trimming took off 5 bases at V and 6 bases at J, with 8 bases between the two ends. CDR3 length: 11 amino acids. Sequenced sample: blood. The source of this sequence is a man aged 55 to 70 in good health. This chain uses TRBV7-9 with TRBJ2-7; D possibly corresponds to TRBD1 (5 bases). CDR3 coding DNA: TGTGCCAGCAGCGATACAGGCGAGCAGTACTTC. Residues: CASSDTGEQYF.